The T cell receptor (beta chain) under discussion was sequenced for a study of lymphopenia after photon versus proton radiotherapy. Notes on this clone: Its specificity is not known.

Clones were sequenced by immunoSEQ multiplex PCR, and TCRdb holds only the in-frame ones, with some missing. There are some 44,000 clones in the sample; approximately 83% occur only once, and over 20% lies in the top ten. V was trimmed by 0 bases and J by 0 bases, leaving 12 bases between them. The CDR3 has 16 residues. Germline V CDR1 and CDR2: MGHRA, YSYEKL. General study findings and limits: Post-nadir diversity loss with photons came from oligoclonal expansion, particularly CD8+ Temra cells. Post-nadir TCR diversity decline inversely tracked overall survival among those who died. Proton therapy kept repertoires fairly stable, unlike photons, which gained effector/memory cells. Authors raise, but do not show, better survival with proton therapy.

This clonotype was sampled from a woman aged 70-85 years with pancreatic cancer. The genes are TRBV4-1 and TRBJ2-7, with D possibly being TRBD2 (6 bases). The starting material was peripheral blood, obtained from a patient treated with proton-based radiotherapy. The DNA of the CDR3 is TGCGCCAGCAGCCAAGATCAGGCGGGAAGCTCCTACGAGCAGTACTTC. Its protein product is CASSQDQAGSSYEQYF.